This entry concerns a single T cell receptor beta chain. These data come from a study of blood T cell repertoires in COVID-19. Turning to the study itself: Italy, Spain and the United States were the sources of the convalescent and acute COVID-19 samples.

Sequenced by immunoSEQ multiplex PCR; TCRdb stores in-frame clones only, minus some. The sample has around 110,000 clones; around four fifths are singletons. CDR1 is SEHNR and CDR2 is FQNEAQ in the germline V gene (reference sequence). Deletions cut 1 base from V and 0 bases from J, with 3 bases between. The CDR3 length is 13 residues. This TCR was sampled from a man aged 25-40 years with acute or convalescent COVID-19. The chain employs TRBV7-9 and TRBJ2-5; D ambiguous. Sequenced material: peripheral blood. The CDR3 loop reads CASSLDNQETQYF. DNA for the CDR3: TGTGCCAGCAGCTTAGATAACCAAGAGACCCAGTACTTC.